Below are 30 T cell receptor beta chains sequenced from a single sample in a study of shared clonotypes between healthy human individuals. Using immunoSEQ multiplex PCR, the repertoire was profiled, and TCRdb retains in-frame clones only, with some absent. The sample comprises approximately 1,000,000 clones, roughly 80% of which are singletons, and 0.85% to 1% rests with the top ten. Specimen: memory CD4+ T cells from PBMCs. Subset noted: CD45RA-negative fraction. These receptors were collected from a young man in good health. Some clones in this sample may be carry-over from other donors' samples.

This clone has at least ten counts. This CDR3 is also generated by other DNA sequences in the sample. The rearrangement links TRBV5-4 to TRBJ1-1; tentatively, D is TRBD1 (6 bases). The CDR3 loop spans 15 amino acids. V lost 4 bases and J 4 bases, leaving 17 bases between the germline ends. Germline lookup yields CDR1 SGHNT and CDR2 YYREEE (reference sequence). The CDR3 DNA reads as TGTGCCAGCAGCCTAGTGGGGGGCGTAGGCACTGAAGCTTTCTTT. Its translation is CASSLVGGVGTEAFF. The complete variable domain, with remaining parts taken from reference TRBV5-4 and TRBJ1-1, reads ETGVTQSPTHLIKTRGQQVTLRCSSQSGHNTVSWYQQALGQGPQFIFQYYREEENGRGNFPPRFSGLQFPNYSSELNVNALELDDSALYLCASSLVGGVGTEAFFGQGTRLTVV.

The chain uses TRBV18 and TRBJ1-2; 7 nucleotides align to TRBD1. The CDR3 sequence is 16 residues long. The junction had 12 bases not matched to a gene; V was cut back by 2 bases and J by 6 bases. CDR1 is KGHSH and CDR2 is LQKENI in the germline V gene. CDR3: CASSPISEGATNGYTF. Written as DNA, the CDR3 is TGTGCCAGCTCACCAATATCTGAGGGGGCTACGAATGGCTACACCTTC.

Notes on this clone: The sample has other DNA sequences that encode this CDR3 too. The gene calls are TRBV29-1 and TRBJ2-3; maybe TRBD1 (5 bases). Germline V gene sequence: CDR1 SQVTM, CDR2 ANQGSEA. The CDR3 spans 12 residues. Trimming shortened V by 2 bases and J by 4 bases, and 7 bases separated the two germline ends. CDR3 DNA: TGCAGCGTTGAACTAGGGGCAGATACGCAGTATTTT. The encoded protein is CSVELGADTQYF.

J is TRBJ2-3 and V is TRBV18; D is perhaps TRBD2 (6 bases). The CDR3 sequence is 17 residues long. V was cut by 3 bases and J by 0 bases, with 16 bases left in between. The germline V gene encodes CDR1 KGHSH and CDR2 LQKENI. The DNA of the CDR3 is TGTGCCAGCTCACCTATTCGAACCGGGACTAGCACAGATACGCAGTATTTT. It yields the protein CASSPIRTGTSTDTQYF.

The V gene is TRBV4-1, the J gene TRBJ2-3; 13 positions agree with TRBD2. CDR1 and CDR2 from the germline V gene are MGHRA and YSYEKL. J gave up 0 bases and V 5 bases, and 5 bases lay outside the gene matches. The CDR3 contains 17 residues. The CDR3 loop is CASSSRLAGGSTDTQYF. The DNA for the CDR3 is TGCGCCAGCAGCTCTCGACTAGCGGGAGGAAGCACAGATACGCAGTATTTT.

With respect to this clone: This CDR3 is also generated by other DNA sequences in the sample. V gene TRBV7-3 combines with J gene TRBJ2-2; unclear D gene. V lost 11 bases to trimming and J lost 6 bases, with 13 bases between them. Germline values: CDR1 SGHTA, CDR2 FQGTGA. The CDR3 is 12 amino acids. The CDR3 nucleotides are TGTGCCTCCTCACCGGACGCCGGGGAGCTGTTTTTT. Its translation is CASSPDAGELFF.

This clone was recorded once. The chain joins TRBV5-1 to TRBJ2-1; no definite D call. Germline loops: CDR1 SGHRS, CDR2 YFSETQ. Trimming left V 7 bases short and J 3 bases short, with 17 bases between. The CDR3 loop spans 15 amino acids. The CDR3 loop is CASALQPTGYNEQFF. DNA of the CDR3: TGCGCCAGCGCCCTACAGCCCACGGGCTACAATGAGCAGTTCTTC. Using reference TRBV5-1 and TRBJ2-1 for the parts outside the CDR3, the full variable domain is KAGVTQTPRYLIKTRGQQVTLSCSPISGHRSVSWYQQTPGQGLQFLFEYFSETQRNKGNFPGRFSGRQFSNSRSEMNVSTLELGDSALYLCASALQPTGYNEQFFGPGTRLTVL.

This chain links TRBV11-2 with TRBJ2-6, with 8 bases that match TRBD2. Germline loops: CDR1 SGHAT, CDR2 FQNNGV. The ends lost 3 bases at V and 0 bases at J; junction bases unmatched: 7. There are 18 residues in the CDR3. The CDR3: CASSFFSLAASGANVLTF. The CDR3 DNA sequence: TGTGCCAGCAGCTTTTTTTCACTAGCGGCCTCTGGGGCCAACGTCCTGACTTTC. Full variable domain (missing parts from reference TRBV11-2 and TRBJ2-6): EAGVAQSPRYKIIEKRQSVAFWCNPISGHATLYWYQQILGQGPKLLIQFQNNGVVDDSQLPKDRFSAERLKGVDSTLKIQPAKLEDSAVYLCASSFFSLAASGANVLTFGAGSRLTVL.

This clone was observed once. This rearrangement joins TRBV28 to TRBJ1-1, with 10 bases matching TRBD1. Germline V gene data show CDR1 as MDHEN and CDR2 as SYDVKM. This CDR3 comprises 16 residues. With 4 bases clipped from V and 0 bases from J, the junction kept 5 bases outside the gene matches. The CDR3 nucleotides are TGTGCCAGCAGTTCGTGGACAGGGGGGTTGAACACTGAAGCTTTCTTT. Translated: CASSSWTGGLNTEAFF.

A note on this clone: This same CDR3 is encoded by further DNA sequences in the sample. CDR3 region: CASRDRENQPQHF. The CDR3 bases are TGTGCCAGCCGGGACAGGGAGAATCAGCCCCAGCATTTT. This sequence joins TRBV19 and TRBJ1-5; TRBD1 aligns across 9 bases. CDR1 and CDR2 (germline): LNHDA, SQIVND (reference sequence). The CDR3 is 13 amino acids. The V and J ends lost 9 bases and 4 bases, in that order; junction bases with no gene match: 4.

This clone was detected a few times. V is TRBV5-6 and J is TRBJ2-1; D possibly corresponds to TRBD1 (6 bases). Looked up from germline, CDR1 is SGHDT and CDR2 is YYEEEE. The CDR3 consists of 15 residues. The V end was cut by 3 bases, the J end by 0 bases, with 10 bases between. Here the CDR3 DNA reads TGTGCCAGCAGCTGGGGGACAAGCTCCTACAATGAGCAGTTCTTC. Translation: CASSWGTSSYNEQFF.

About this clone itself: The sample holds other DNA sequences that translate to the same CDR3. The CDR3 DNA is TGTGCCAGCAGCCCAAGACAGGGATCCTACGAGCAGTACTTC. Residues: CASSPRQGSYEQYF. The chain has TRBV27 and TRBJ2-7; 7 bases align to TRBD1. After removal of 6 bases from V and 1 base from J, the junction contained 6 bases not matched to a gene. Germline values: CDR1 MNHEY, CDR2 SMNVEV (reference sequence). The CDR3 runs to 14 residues.

About this clone: The sample contains more than one DNA sequence encoding this CDR3. This chain connects TRBV28 to TRBJ2-2; D might be TRBD1 (5 bases). V was cut by 2 bases and J by 11 bases, with 12 bases left in between. From germline, CDR1 is MDHEN and CDR2 SYDVKM. The CDR3 is 13 amino acids. The chain's CDR3 is CASSLARAGELFF. The CDR3 region has the DNA TGTGCCAGCAGTTTAGCCAGGGCTGGAGAGCTGTTTTTT.

The chain employs TRBV10-3 and TRBJ1-3; D possibly corresponds to TRBD1 (5 bases). This CDR3 has 18 amino acids. Germline-derived CDR1 and CDR2 are ENHRY and SYGVKD. V dropped 4 bases and J dropped 0 bases, with 19 bases sitting between them. The DNA of the CDR3 is TGTGCCATCAGTGGCGGACTTCGAGGGACGAACTCTGGAAACACCATATATTTT. It specifies CAISGGLRGTNSGNTIYF.

The rearrangement links TRBV5-4 to TRBJ2-1; a weak D match, TRBD2 (5 bases). The CDR3 sequence is 16 residues long. Looked up from germline, CDR1 is SGHNT and CDR2 is YYREEE (reference sequence). Deletions cut 4 bases from V and 0 bases from J, with 14 bases between. CDR3 DNA: TGTGCCAGCAGCAGCAGACGGGAAAGCTCCTACAATGAGCAGTTCTTC. Translating it yields CASSSRRESSYNEQFF.

The rearrangement links TRBV18 to TRBJ1-5, with 7 positions matching TRBD1. The length of the CDR3 is 16 residues. CDR1 is KGHSH, CDR2 LQKENI, per germline. V gave up 4 bases and J gave up 7 bases; unmatched junction bases: 13. Here the CDR3 DNA reads TGTGCCAGCTCACTGAACAGGGGAGGGGTGCGGCAGCCCCAGCATTTT. It encodes CASSLNRGGVRQPQHF.

CDR3 residues: CASSFRGLVSRVELFF. The CDR3, as DNA: TGTGCCAGCAGTTTCCGGGGACTAGTGTCCCGCGTGGAGCTGTTTTTT. This sequence joins TRBV28 and TRBJ2-2; TRBD2 matches at 8 bases. The CDR3 totals 16 residues. Looked up from germline, CDR1 is MDHEN and CDR2 is SYDVKM. The V gene end was trimmed by 3 bases and the J gene end by 10 bases; junction bases not matched to a gene: 13.

This clone showed up just a few times. The same CDR3 also results from other DNA sequences found in this sample. The chain joins TRBV7-2 to TRBJ1-3; D is unclear. CDR3 size: 13 residues. Germline CDR1 reads SGHTA; CDR2 reads FQGNSA. V was pared by 6 bases and J by 4 bases, with 10 bases between. The CDR3 DNA reads TGTGCCAGCAGGCATAGTTCGGGAAACACCATATATTTT. Its translation: CASRHSSGNTIYF. Full variable domain (missing parts from reference TRBV7-2 and TRBJ1-3): GAGVSQSPSNKVTEKGKDVELRCDPISGHTALYWYRQSLGQGLEFLIYFQGNSAPDKSGLPSDRFSAERTGGSVSTLTIQRTQQEDSAVYLCASRHSSGNTIYFGEGSWLTVV.

This chain links TRBV28 with TRBJ2-1; D possibly corresponds to TRBD1 (6 bases). Trimming stripped 4 bases from V and 6 bases from J, with 16 bases between. CDR1 is MDHEN and CDR2 is SYDVKM in the germline V gene. This CDR3 comprises 15 residues. The CDR3: CASSSPGTKCNEQFF. CDR3 nucleotides: TGTGCCAGCAGTTCCCCCGGGACAAAATGCAATGAGCAGTTCTTC.

Regarding this clone: The sample has other DNA sequences that encode this CDR3 too. The V gene is TRBV19, the J gene TRBJ1-2, with TRBD1 identical over 7 bases. From germline, CDR1 is LNHDA and CDR2 SQIVND (reference sequence). This CDR3 is 14 amino acids long. V gave up 1 base and J gave up 5 bases; unmatched junction bases: 4. The CDR3 protein is CASSIGQGGYGYTF. The CDR3 DNA reads as TGTGCCAGTAGTATAGGACAGGGAGGGTATGGCTACACCTTC.

The V and J genes are TRBV7-9 and TRBJ1-4, with 7 bases matching TRBD1. Germline assignment: CDR1 SEHNR and CDR2 FQNEAQ (reference sequence). The CDR3 is made up of 15 amino acids. J lost 4 bases, V lost 1 base, and 3 bases had no gene match. The CDR3 DNA reads TGTGCCAGCAGCTTAGGGGGACAGTTTAATGAAAAACTGTTTTTT. Its protein product is CASSLGGQFNEKLFF.

CDR3 sequence reads: CASSFRDRGEQYF. The CDR3 DNA reads TGTGCCAGCAGTTTTCGGGACAGGGGCGAGCAGTACTTC. The chain employs TRBV28 and TRBJ2-7, with 10 bases aligning to TRBD1. This CDR3 has 13 amino acids. The V and J ends lost 3 bases and 6 bases, in that order; junction bases with no gene match: 2. From germline, CDR1 is MDHEN and CDR2 SYDVKM.

The V and J genes are TRBV25-1 and TRBJ1-3, with D possibly matching TRBD1 (6 bases). Looked up from germline, CDR1 is MGHDK and CDR2 is SYGVNS. The CDR3 is made up of 11 amino acids. Trimming removed 5 bases at V and 7 bases at J, with 6 bases between. This chain's CDR3 is CASSRGNTIYF. The DNA for the CDR3 is TGTGCCAGCAGTAGGGGGAACACCATATATTTT.

The chain has TRBV25-1 and TRBJ1-1; D is ambiguous. Deletions cut 10 bases from V and 4 bases from J, with 16 bases between. The CDR3 consists of 13 residues. The germline CDR1 and CDR2 sequences are MGHDK and SYGVNS. CDR3 sequence (DNA): TGTGCCATCCAAGAACAAGAAGGCACTGAAGCTTTCTTT. Protein: CAIQEQEGTEAFF. Complete variable domain (other parts from reference TRBV25-1 and TRBJ1-1): EADIYQTPRYLVIGTGKKITLECSQTMGHDKMYWYQQDPGMELHLIHYSYGVNSTEKGDLSSESTVSRIRTEHFPLTLESARPSHTSQYLCAIQEQEGTEAFFGQGTRLTVV.

This sequence joins TRBV10-3 and TRBJ1-2; D is ambiguous. Trimming left V 4 bases short and J 1 base short, with 4 bases between. Looked up from germline, CDR1 is ENHRY and CDR2 is SYGVKD. The CDR3 sequence is 12 residues long. The CDR3 coding sequence is TGTGCCATCAGTGCGGGTAACTATGGCTACACCTTC. It codes for CAISAGNYGYTF.

The rearrangement uses TRBV7-9 and TRBJ2-5; the D is unclear. Between the trimmed V and J ends, which lost 5 bases and 2 bases, there was a span of 18 bases. Per the germline V gene, CDR1 is SEHNR and CDR2 is FQNEAQ (reference sequence). CDR3 length equals 16 residues. The CDR3 here is CASSPHELVRQETQYF. The CDR3 coding sequence is TGTGCCAGCAGCCCACACGAGCTGGTGAGACAAGAGACCCAGTACTTC.

J is TRBJ1-1 and V is TRBV7-9, with D perhaps TRBD1 (5 bases). V was shortened by 3 bases and J by 5 bases, with 16 bases between the two germline ends. This CDR3 contains 15 residues. Germline V gene lookup returns CDR1 SEHNR and CDR2 FQNEAQ (reference sequence). The CDR3 protein is CASSFTGGGGTEAFF. The CDR3 region has the DNA TGTGCCAGCAGCTTCACAGGTGGGGGGGGAACTGAAGCTTTCTTT.

V usage is TRBV9 and J usage is TRBJ2-5, with 7 bases fitting TRBD1. The V gene end was trimmed by 2 bases and the J gene end by 3 bases; junction bases not matched to a gene: 7. Germline loops: CDR1 SGDLS, CDR2 YYNGEE. The CDR3 is 15 amino acids. DNA for the CDR3: TGTGCCAGCAGCGTCCAAGGGACAGAGGAAGAGACCCAGTACTTC. This translates into CASSVQGTEEETQYF.

On this clone itself: Other nucleotide sequences from this sample produce the same CDR3. V gene TRBV30 combines with J gene TRBJ2-3; D may be TRBD1 or TRBD2 (5 bases each). CDR1 GTSNPN and CDR2 SVGIG come from the germline V gene (reference sequence). The V and J ends lost 1 base and 1 base respectively, with 12 bases between them. This CDR3 contains 15 residues. CDR3: CAWSDRDPRTDTQYF. The CDR3 DNA reads as TGTGCCTGGAGTGACCGGGACCCCCGCACAGATACGCAGTATTTT.

This chain uses TRBV5-1 with TRBJ1-1; 9 bases are shared with TRBD1. V trimming: 4 bases; J trimming: 8 bases; junction bases outside the gene matches: 15. Per germline, CDR1 SGHRS and CDR2 YFSETQ. The CDR3 consists of 16 residues. This CDR3 reads CASSTQPSGTGNEAFF. The CDR3 DNA is TGCGCCAGCAGCACACAACCCTCCGGGACAGGGAACGAAGCTTTCTTT. The full variable domain, in which reference TRBV5-1 and TRBJ1-1 provide the parts outside the CDR3, is KAGVTQTPRYLIKTRGQQVTLSCSPISGHRSVSWYQQTPGQGLQFLFEYFSETQRNKGNFPGRFSGRQFSNSRSEMNVSTLELGDSALYLCASSTQPSGTGNEAFFGQGTRLTVV.